The rows below give T cell receptor beta chains drawn from one sample of a study of T cells expressing NK-cell markers. From its re-call of the 5' RACE reads, TCRdb lists each CDR3 protein once, without DNA. This sample's table has almost 450,000 distinct CDR3 sequences. What was sequenced was blood T cells: a sorted CD56 or NKG2C T cell subset, CD4+ or CD8+ T cells, or bulk PBMC T cells (not recorded which). The receptors here all came from a woman between 18 and 75 years old in good health. Both conserved end residues are part of each CDR3.

TRBJ2-1	TRBV6-2/TRBV6-3	CASTPPAAIIGNEQFF
TRBJ2-3	TRBV25-1	CASSDHRTVSSDTQYF
TRBJ2-7	TRBV24-1	CATSGQTYEQYF
TRBJ2-1	TRBV11-2	CASSLVTPRTSGRVGEQFF
TRBJ1-5	TRBV12-3/TRBV12-4	CASRKGVEGNQPQHF
TRBJ2-7	TRBV20-1	CSARDGRLAAEQYF
TRBJ1-1	TRBV11-2	CASSFWYPGQGLNTEAFF
TRBJ2-3	TRBV5-6	CASSFVTDTQYF
TRBJ2-2	TRBV11-1	CASVGGTGELFF
TRBJ1-5	TRBV12-3/TRBV12-4	CASSFRGSSNQPQHF
TRBJ2-1	TRBV19	CASSIRGAGNEQFF
TRBJ2-7	TRBV20-1	CSASRTGGPYEQYF
TRBJ1-6	TRBV6-6	CASSPPVDSPLHF
TRBJ2-1	TRBV21-1	CASSKRATSGSYNEQFF
TRBJ1-4	TRBV20-1	CSAETGVPEKLFF
TRBJ2-2	TRBV10-1	CASSESGTGSGELFF
TRBJ2-5	TRBV4-3	CASSQSGLAGETQYF
TRBJ2-3	TRBV13	CASSLKTAPTDTQYF
TRBJ2-1	TRBV4-3	CASSQAFGLNEQFF
TRBJ2-2	TRBV7-9	CASSPTTENTGELFF
TRBJ2-1	TRBV7-2	CASSLGRLAGTNEQFF
TRBJ2-7	TRBV20-1	CSASFRGRGEQYF